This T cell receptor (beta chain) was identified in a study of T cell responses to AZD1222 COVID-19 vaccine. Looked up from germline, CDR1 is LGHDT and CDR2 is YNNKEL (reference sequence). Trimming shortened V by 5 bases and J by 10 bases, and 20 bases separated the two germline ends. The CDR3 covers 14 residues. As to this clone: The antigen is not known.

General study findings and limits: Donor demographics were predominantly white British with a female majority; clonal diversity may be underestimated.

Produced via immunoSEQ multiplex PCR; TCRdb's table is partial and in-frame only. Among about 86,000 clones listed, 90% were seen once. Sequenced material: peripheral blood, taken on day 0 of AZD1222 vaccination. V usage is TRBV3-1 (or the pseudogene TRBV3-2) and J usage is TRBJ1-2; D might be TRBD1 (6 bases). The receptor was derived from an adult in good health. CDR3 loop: CASSSTGGLEDYTF. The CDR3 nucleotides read TGTGCCAGCAGCTCAACTGGGGGGCTAGAAGACTACACCTTC.